The 25 T cell receptor beta chains given below trace back to one sample, sequenced in a study of T cell repertoires in cytomegalovirus infection. No antigen has been assigned to these receptors. TCRdb re-derived calls from the reads in MiXCR, one entry per CDR3 protein. This sample carries some 560,000 distinct CDR3 sequences, around two fifths of them seen once, and the ten largest clones take over 45%. The starting material was cultured PBMCs, obtained from culture after CMV antigen stimulation. The receptors originated from a human donor in good health (CMV status not recorded). Some clones in this sample may be carry-over from other donors' samples.

This sequence joins TRBV7-2 and TRBJ2-1; 8 bases match TRBD2. Germline lookup yields CDR1 SGHTA and CDR2 FQGNSA. CDR3 length: 15 amino acids. The ends lost 11 bases at V and 0 bases at J; junction bases unmatched: 9. CDR3 in DNA: TGTGCCGCCGCGGGGGGCAATAGCTCCTACAATGAGCAGTTCTTC. It specifies CAAAGGNSSYNEQFF.

The chain couples TRBV19 to TRBJ1-2; D is undetermined. V was pared by 6 bases and J by 0 bases, with 14 bases between. The CDR3 is made up of 15 amino acids. Germline V lookup: CDR1 LNHDA, CDR2 SQIVND (reference sequence). CDR3 nucleotides: TGTGCCAGTAGACCAGGCGATACAGCTAACTATGGCTACACCTTC. Its protein product is CASRPGDTANYGYTF. Supplemented by reference TRBV19 and TRBJ1-2, the full variable domain reads DGGITQSPKYLFRKEGQNVTLSCEQNLNHDAMYWYRQDPGQGLRLIYYSQIVNDFQKGDIAEGYSVSREKKESFPLTVTSAQKNPTAFYLCASRPGDTANYGYTFGSGTRLTVV.

A few counts support this clonotype. The chain employs TRBV7-2 and TRBJ1-1; possible D gene TRBD1, 5 bases. Trimming cost V 0 bases and J 9 bases, with 11 bases left between them. The length of the CDR3 is 13 residues. CDR1 and CDR2 (germline): SGHTA, FQGNSA. This CDR3 is CASSLASGQKAFF. CDR3 coding DNA: TGTGCCAGCAGCTTAGCATCGGGGCAGAAAGCTTTCTTT.

This sequence joins TRBV4-1 and TRBJ1-5; a possible D gene is TRBD1 (5 bases). The germline V gene encodes CDR1 MGHRA and CDR2 YSYEKL. The CDR3 is 17 residues long. V was shortened by 4 bases and J by 6 bases, with 22 bases between the two germline ends. Written as DNA, the CDR3 is TGCGCCAGCAGCCCCGTGGAGAGAGGGGCGAATCCTCAGCCCCAGCATTTT. It specifies CASSPVERGANPQPQHF.

V usage is TRBV7-2 and J usage is TRBJ1-1; D is unresolved. There are 14 residues in the CDR3. CDR1 is SGHTA, CDR2 FQGNSA, per germline. Trimming shortened V by 0 bases and J by 1 base, and 6 bases separated the two germline ends. The DNA for the CDR3 is TGTGCCAGCAGCTTAGCGCCAGCGAACACTGAAGCTTTCTTT. Translation gives CASSLAPANTEAFF.

In its sample, this clonotype was seen a few times. This chain uses TRBV7-2 with TRBJ2-5; 9 bases match TRBD2. CDR3 length equals 17 residues. CDR1 and CDR2 from the germline V gene are SGHTA and FQGNSA. V lost 0 bases to trimming and J lost 1 base; unmatched junction nucleotides: 6. The CDR3 nucleotides are TGTGCCAGCAGCTTAGCGGGCGGGGGGGCCCCCCAAGAGACCCAGTACTTC. Translating gives CASSLAGGGAPQETQYF.

This clonotype was counted a few times. The V call is TRBV7-7, the J call TRBJ2-2, with 8 bases lining up with TRBD2. CDR3 length equals 15 residues. With 5 bases clipped from V and 7 bases from J, the junction kept 9 bases outside the gene matches. The V gene's germline CDR1 is SSHAT and CDR2 FNYEAQ (reference sequence). CDR3 sequence: CASSPAGGGSGELFF. DNA for the CDR3: TGTGCCAGCAGCCCGGCGGGGGGCGGGAGCGGGGAGCTGTTTTTT.

This clonotype was found a few times. This chain joins TRBV12-3 or TRBV12-4 and TRBJ2-1; no definite D call. V was trimmed by 10 bases and J by 2 bases, leaving 15 bases between them. This CDR3 region has 14 residues. The DNA of the CDR3 is TGTGCCACCACCCAAGAAAATACCTACAATGAGCAGTTCTTC. Amino acids: CATTQENTYNEQFF.

The sample holds a few counts of this clonotype. The chain couples TRBV7-9 to TRBJ2-7; D perhaps matches TRBD1 (5 bases). V was trimmed by 5 bases and J by 6 bases, leaving 20 bases between them. The germline gives CDR1 SEHNR, CDR2 FQNEAQ (reference sequence). This CDR3 is built from 15 residues. DNA for the CDR3: TGTGCCAGCAGCCAAGAAGGGGTCGCTGTGGGCGAGCAGTACTTC. This sequence encodes CASSQEGVAVGEQYF.

The chain combines TRBV7-2 with TRBJ2-7; no reliable D call. V was cut by 2 bases and J by 3 bases, with 14 bases left in between. The CDR3 spans 15 residues. Germline CDR1 SGHTA, CDR2 FQGNSA. The CDR3 DNA sequence: TGTGCCAGCAGCTTACGCCCCGTTAGCAACTACGAGCAGTACTTC. Translation gives CASSLRPVSNYEQYF.

This rearrangement joins TRBV2 to TRBJ1-5; D is uncertain. The ends were cut back, 7 bases at V and 1 base at J, with 17 bases in the middle. CDR1 SNHLY and CDR2 FYNNEI come from the germline V gene. CDR3 length: 16 residues. The CDR3 DNA is TGTGCCAGCAACCCAACGGCTTACCTCAGCAATCAGCCCCAGCATTTT. Amino acids: CASNPTAYLSNQPQHF.

The chain carries TRBV4-1 and TRBJ2-3, with D unresolved. The ends were cut back, 4 bases at V and 1 base at J, with 12 bases in the middle. Per the germline V gene, CDR1 is MGHRA and CDR2 is YSYEKL. The CDR3 length is 15 residues. The CDR3 region has the DNA TGCGCCAGCAGCCTCGGCGCCTTTGGCACAGATACGCAGTATTTT. This translates into CASSLGAFGTDTQYF.

The chain has TRBV6-2 or TRBV6-3 and TRBJ2-5, with TRBD2 as a possible D gene (6 bases). Per germline, CDR1 MNHEY and CDR2 SVGEGT. V was clipped by 0 bases and J by 5 bases, with 10 bases between them. The CDR3 runs 14 residues. In DNA, the CDR3 is TGTGCCAGCAGTTACTCCCTGGGGGGTGAGACCCAGTACTTC. Amino acids: CASSYSLGGETQYF.

The rearrangement joins TRBV20-1 to TRBJ2-3; 9 bases fit TRBD2. V was pared by 8 bases and J by 0 bases, with 15 bases of the junction left unmatched. CDR1 DFQATT and CDR2 SNEGSKA come from the germline V gene (reference sequence). The CDR3 runs 17 residues. The CDR3 bases are TGCAGTCCAACCCGGGCGGCGGGGGGGCCTAGCACAGATACGCAGTATTTT. It codes for CSPTRAAGGPSTDTQYF.

The chain links TRBV20-1 to TRBJ2-7; 7 nucleotides line up with TRBD1. The CDR3 extends over 14 amino acids. Germline values: CDR1 DFQATT, CDR2 SNEGSKA (reference sequence). Trimming at V came to 3 bases and at J to 5 bases, leaving 10 bases not matched to a gene. The CDR3 region is CSARKGAGMHEQYF. For the CDR3, the DNA is TGCAGTGCTAGGAAGGGGGCAGGCATGCACGAGCAGTACTTC.

This sequence joins TRBV6-2 or TRBV6-3 and TRBJ2-7; TRBD2 matches at 8 bases. With V trimmed by 5 bases and J by 2 bases, 8 bases remained unmatched. CDR3 size: 15 residues. Germline V gives CDR1 MNHEY, CDR2 SVGEGT. DNA for the CDR3: TGTGCCAGCAGTGAAGTTGCGGGAGGACCCTACGAGCAGTACTTC. It translates to CASSEVAGGPYEQYF.

This rearrangement joins TRBV7-2 to TRBJ2-3; 9 nucleotides align to TRBD2. The CDR3 has 14 amino acids. Germline values: CDR1 SGHTA, CDR2 FQGNSA. The trim removed 2 bases at V and 5 bases at J, leaving 2 bases unmatched. CDR3 bases: TGTGCCAGCAGCTTATTAGCGGGGGAAGATACGCAGTATTTT. Translation gives CASSLLAGEDTQYF.

The CDR3 region is CASSENRGGTEAFF. The CDR3 nucleotides read TGTGCCAGCAGTGAAAATAGGGGAGGCACTGAAGCTTTCTTT. V usage is TRBV2 and J usage is TRBJ1-1, with a tentative D call TRBD1 (5 bases). CDR1 and CDR2 from the germline V gene are SNHLY and FYNNEI. CDR3 size: 14 residues. Trimming pared 2 bases from V and 4 bases from J, leaving 11 bases between. Full variable domain (outside the CDR3, taken from reference TRBV2 and TRBJ1-1): EPEVTQTPSHQVTQMGQEVILRCVPISNHLYFYWYRQILGQKVEFLVSFYNNEISEKSEIFDDQFSVERPDGSNFTLKIRSTKLEDSAMYFCASSENRGGTEAFFGQGTRLTVV.

This clonotype has just one count. This chain links TRBV10-3 with TRBJ2-1, with no clear D. In germline, CDR1 is ENHRY, CDR2 SYGVKD. V was pared by 4 bases and J by 5 bases, with 9 bases between. The CDR3 length is 13 residues. The CDR3 region is CAISVGQDNEQFF. For the CDR3, the DNA is TGTGCCATCAGTGTTGGGCAGGACAATGAGCAGTTCTTC.

This clonotype was seen more than once but under ten times. This chain joins TRBV29-1 and TRBJ2-5, with unresolved D. CDR1 is SQVTM, CDR2 ANQGSEA, per germline. The CDR3 is made up of 11 amino acids. V was trimmed by 5 bases and J by 4 bases, leaving 8 bases between them. The CDR3 DNA reads TGCAGCGTTTTCCCAGGAGAGACCCAGTACTTC. Protein: CSVFPGETQYF.

The chain uses TRBV12-3 or TRBV12-4 and TRBJ1-1; D call uncertain. V shed 5 bases and J shed 6 bases, with 10 bases lying between them. This CDR3 region has 12 residues. DNA for the CDR3: TGTGCCAGCAGTCCGGATCATCCTGAAGCTTTCTTT. Its translation is CASSPDHPEAFF.

V usage is TRBV6-2 or TRBV6-3 and J usage is TRBJ2-7; 9 nucleotides align to TRBD1. V shed 4 bases and J 5 bases; nucleotides not matched to a gene: 12. The CDR3 extends over 16 amino acids. The germline gives CDR1 MNHEY, CDR2 SVGEGT. The CDR3 here is CASSSGGTGGEDEQYF. DNA of the CDR3: TGTGCCAGCAGTTCGGGGGGCACAGGGGGCGAAGACGAGCAGTACTTC.

This clonotype was seen a few times. The chain links TRBV11-2 to TRBJ2-3; tentatively, D is TRBD2 (6 bases). CDR1 is SGHAT, CDR2 FQNNGV, per germline. The CDR3 runs 14 residues. Trimming pared 4 bases from V and 4 bases from J, leaving 12 bases between. The CDR3 loop reads CASSYPWGADTQYF. Here the CDR3 DNA reads TGTGCCAGCAGCTACCCGTGGGGGGCAGATACGCAGTATTTT.

This chain connects TRBV28 to TRBJ2-7; D gene uncertain. Germline V gene lookup returns CDR1 MDHEN and CDR2 SYDVKM. The CDR3 contains 14 residues. The V and J ends lost 6 bases and 0 bases respectively, with 12 bases between them. In DNA, the CDR3 is TGTGCCAGCAGCGGGTTTTCAGCCTCCTACGAGCAGTACTTC. It encodes CASSGFSASYEQYF.

Only a few counts were recorded for this clonotype. The gene calls are TRBV11-2 and TRBJ2-3; unclear D gene. The length of the CDR3 is 14 residues. V shed 7 bases and J shed 6 bases, with 17 bases lying between them. The V gene's germline CDR1 is SGHAT and CDR2 FQNNGV. CDR3 nucleotide sequence: TGTGCCAGCAACCCCCTTCGCCTCAGGGATACGCAGTATTTT. This sequence encodes CASNPLRLRDTQYF. The whole variable domain, filled in from reference TRBV11-2 and TRBJ2-3, reads EAGVAQSPRYKIIEKRQSVAFWCNPISGHATLYWYQQILGQGPKLLIQFQNNGVVDDSQLPKDRFSAERLKGVDSTLKIQPAKLEDSAVYLCASNPLRLRDTQYFGPGTRLTVL.